This T cell receptor (beta chain) emerged from a study of cytomegalovirus exposure and HLA in healthy donors. Germline CDR1 and CDR2: LNHNV and YYDKDF (reference sequence). V was shortened by 3 bases and J by 3 bases, with 20 bases between the two germline ends. This CDR3 has 18 amino acids. This PCR relied on a set of 60 Vbeta primers and 13 Jbeta primers. Data came from immunoSEQ multiplex PCR; TCRdb stores just in-frame clones and leaves some out. The table lists about 180,000 clones, roughly 83% of them singletons. This receptor was taken from a man aged 30 to 45 in good health and CMV-seronegative. The sample consisted of PBMCs. The chain couples TRBV15 to TRBJ2-2, with TRBD2 as a possible D gene (5 bases). CDR3 coding DNA: TGTGCCACCAGCAGCTCTATCCCGGGGATGTGGGACACCGGGGAGCTGTTTTTT. Translation: CATSSSIPGMWDTGELFF. The entire variable domain, with the rest obtained from reference TRBV15 and TRBJ2-2, is as follows: DAMVIQNPRYQVTQFGKPVTLSCSQTLNHNVMYWYQQKSSQAPKLLFHYYDKDFNNEADTPDNFQSRRPNTSFCFLDIRSPGLGDTAMYLCATSSSIPGMWDTGELFFGEGSRLTVL.